This is a list of T cell receptor beta chains from one sample in a study of shared T cell receptors in the human thymus. Measured with immunoSEQ multiplex PCR; TCRdb has only the in-frame clones, and not every one. This table holds hundreds of thousands of clones, roughly 88% found once. The same sample was also used in a study of human thymus T cells.

The specimen sequenced was thymocytes. The origin of the receptors is a boy less than two years old with a congenital heart defect. Both conserved end residues are part of each CDR3. D genes are given only for firm matches. Clone size is given for some rows only: seen once, a few or many times, or a class if the clone is expanded.

j_gene | v_gene | d_gene | abundance | CDR3aa | CDR3nt
TRBJ1-2 | TRBV5-8 | TRBD1 | NA | CASSLAGGAILGYGYTF | TGTGCCAGCAGCCTGGCAGGGGGCGCCATTCTTGGCTATGGCTACACCTTC
TRBJ1-2 | TRBV28 | TRBD1 | NA | CASSRIQGASLHGYTF | TGTGCCAGCAGCCGTATACAGGGGGCGAGTCTCCATGGCTACACCTTC
TRBJ1-2 | TRBV28 | NA | NA | CASSLRAPGYTF | TGTGCCAGCAGTTTGAGGGCCCCTGGCTACACCTTC
TRBJ2-7 | TRBV30 | TRBD2 | NA | CAWNPRGGLLRVQYF | TGTGCCTGGAACCCTCGGGGGGGATTGTTACGAGTGCAGTACTTC
TRBJ2-2 | TRBV4-2 | NA | NA | CASSQPETGELFF | TGTGCCAGCAGCCAACCGGAGACCGGGGAGCTGTTTTTT
TRBJ2-1 | TRBV7-2 | TRBD2 | NA | CASSLAGTSGSNEQFF | TGTGCCAGCAGCTTAGCGGGGACTAGCGGGAGTAATGAGCAGTTCTTC
TRBJ2-3 | TRBV19 | TRBD2 | NA | CASSRLAGGRSTDTQYF | TGTGCCAGTAGCCGACTAGCGGGAGGGCGTAGCACAGATACGCAGTATTTT
TRBJ1-2 | TRBV29-1 | TRBD1 | NA | CSTHPPRGNYGYTF | TGCAGCACCCACCCCCCCAGGGGGAACTATGGCTACACCTTC
TRBJ1-2 | TRBV27 | NA | once | CASSPTVWDYGYTF | TGTGCCAGCAGCCCGACAGTTTGGGACTATGGCTACACCTTC
TRBJ2-7 | TRBV7-2 | NA | NA | CASRRYRESYEQYF | TGTGCCAGCAGGCGATACAGGGAATCCTACGAGCAGTACTTC
TRBJ2-3 | TRBV27 | NA | NA | CASSLSLLARDTQYF | TGTGCCAGCAGTTTATCCCTGCTAGCAAGAGATACGCAGTATTTT
TRBJ2-3 | TRBV12-5 | NA | once | CASGLDPGNGTDTQYF | TGTGCTAGTGGTTTGGACCCAGGGAACGGCACAGATACGCAGTATTTT
TRBJ2-2 | TRBV2 | TRBD1 | NA | CASRDDRVTGELFF | TGTGCCAGCAGAGATGACAGGGTTACCGGGGAGCTGTTTTTT
TRBJ1-1 | TRBV9 | NA | NA | CASSVGPAEAFF | TGTGCCAGCAGCGTAGGCCCAGCTGAAGCTTTCTTT
TRBJ2-7 | TRBV6-4 | TRBD1 | NA | CAGGTGLYEQYF | TGTGCCGGAGGGACAGGTCTATACGAGCAGTACTTC
TRBJ2-1 | TRBV11-2 | TRBD2 | NA | CASSLRGLAGVGSYNEQFF | TGTGCCAGCAGCTTACGGGGACTAGCGGGGGTTGGCTCCTACAATGAGCAGTTCTTC
TRBJ1-2 | TRBV19 | NA | few | CATREGVPNYGYTF | TGTGCCACTAGAGAAGGGGTCCCCAACTATGGCTACACCTTC
TRBJ2-7 | TRBV25-1 | TRBD2 | NA | CASRGLAGYEQYF | TGTGCCAGCAGGGGACTAGCGGGTTATGAGCAGTACTTC
TRBJ2-7 | TRBV5-1 | NA | NA | CASSLAVDEQYF | TGCGCCAGCAGCTTGGCGGTAGACGAGCAGTACTTC
TRBJ1-1 | TRBV6-5 | NA | NA | CASSYSGDPNTEAFF | TGTGCCAGCAGTTACAGCGGGGATCCGAACACTGAAGCTTTCTTT
TRBJ2-7 | TRBV7-2 | TRBD2 | NA | CASRPGGLYEQYF | TGTGCCAGCAGACCGGGAGGGCTCTACGAGCAGTACTTC
TRBJ2-1 | TRBV28 | NA | NA | CASSFNLTGVSSISYNEQFF | TGTGCCAGCAGTTTTAATTTGACGGGGGTTTCATCGATCTCCTACAATGAGCAGTTCTTC
TRBJ2-7 | TRBV18 | TRBD1 | NA | CASSPRDSSYEQYF | TGTGCCAGCTCACCACGGGACAGCTCCTACGAGCAGTACTTC
TRBJ2-7 | TRBV4-2 | NA | NA | CASSQGAAGTTF | TGTGCCAGCAGCCAAGGAGCGGCGGGAACCACCTTC
TRBJ2-1 | TRBV19 | TRBD2 | NA | CASSVGTSGVPYNEQFF | TGTGCCAGTAGTGTGGGGACTAGCGGCGTCCCCTACAATGAGCAGTTCTTC
TRBJ2-5 | TRBV5-4 | NA | NA | CASSLGYPRYQETQYF | TGTGCCAGCAGCCTCGGTTATCCGCGGTACCAAGAGACCCAGTACTTC